This entry describes one T cell receptor (beta chain). Germline trimming cut 4 bases from V and 6 bases from J; bases unmatched to any gene: 13. CDR1 and CDR2 from the germline V gene are SGHNT and YYREEE (reference sequence). This CDR3 spans 15 amino acids. These data come from a study of blood T cell repertoires in COVID-19. Sequenced by immunoSEQ multiplex PCR; TCRdb stores in-frame clones only, minus some. The sample lists roughly 60,000 clones, over 70% occurring once. The sequence came from a man aged 30 to 45 with COVID-19, enrolled during active disease. The sequencing input was peripheral blood. The chain recombines TRBV5-4 with TRBJ2-7, with 7 bases matching TRBD2. The DNA of the CDR3 is TGTGCCAGCAGCCCACCGGGACTACGAAGTAGCGAGCAGTACTTC. As protein: CASSPPGLRSSEQYF. Full variable domain (outside the CDR3, taken from reference TRBV5-4 and TRBJ2-7): ETGVTQSPTHLIKTRGQQVTLRCSSQSGHNTVSWYQQALGQGPQFIFQYYREEENGRGNFPPRFSGLQFPNYSSELNVNALELDDSALYLCASSPPGLRSSEQYFGPGTRLTVT.